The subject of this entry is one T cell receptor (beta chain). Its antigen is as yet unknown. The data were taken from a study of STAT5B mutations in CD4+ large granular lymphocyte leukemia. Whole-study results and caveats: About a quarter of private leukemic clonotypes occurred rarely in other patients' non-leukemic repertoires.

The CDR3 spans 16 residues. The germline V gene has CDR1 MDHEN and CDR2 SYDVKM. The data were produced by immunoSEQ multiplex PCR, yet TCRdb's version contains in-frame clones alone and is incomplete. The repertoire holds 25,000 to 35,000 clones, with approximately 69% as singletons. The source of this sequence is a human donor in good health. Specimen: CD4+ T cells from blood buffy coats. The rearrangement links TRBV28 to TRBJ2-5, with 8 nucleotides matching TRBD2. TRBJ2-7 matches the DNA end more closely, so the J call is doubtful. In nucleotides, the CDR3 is TGTGCCAGCAGTCCCACCGGGAGGGGACACCCTTACGAGCAGTACTTC. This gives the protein CASSPTGRGHPYEQYF.